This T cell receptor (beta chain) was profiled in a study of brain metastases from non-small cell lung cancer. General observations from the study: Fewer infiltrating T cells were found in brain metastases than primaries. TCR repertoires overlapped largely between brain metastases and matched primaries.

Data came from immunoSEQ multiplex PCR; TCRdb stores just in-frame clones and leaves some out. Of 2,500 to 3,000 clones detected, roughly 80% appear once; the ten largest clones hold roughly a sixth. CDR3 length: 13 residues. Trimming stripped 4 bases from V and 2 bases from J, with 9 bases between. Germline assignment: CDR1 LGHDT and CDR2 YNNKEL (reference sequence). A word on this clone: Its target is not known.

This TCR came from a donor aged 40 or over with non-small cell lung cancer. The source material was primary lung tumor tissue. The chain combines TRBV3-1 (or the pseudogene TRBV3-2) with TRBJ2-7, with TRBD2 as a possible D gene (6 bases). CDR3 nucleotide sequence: TGTGCCAGCAGCCCGCGGGGTCCCTACGAGCAGTACTTC. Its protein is CASSPRGPYEQYF.